A selection of T cell receptor beta chains follows, all from one sample in a study of cytomegalovirus exposure and HLA in healthy donors. The data were produced by immunoSEQ multiplex PCR, yet TCRdb's version contains in-frame clones alone and is incomplete. Here the sample spans 78,000 or so clones, 94% being singletons. The specimen was PBMCs. The receptors shown here come from a woman aged 18-29 years in good health and CMV-seropositive. Each CDR3 is given with its conserved first and last residue. Clone size is stated in some rows and not others, as once, few, many or a class when expanded.

v_gene	j_gene	abundance	CDR3aa
TRBV4-1	TRBJ1-6	.	CASSQVLGQGRDSPLHF
TRBV7-8	TRBJ2-2	.	CASSGKNTGELFF
TRBV12-2	TRBJ1-2	.	CASRFRFEMYGYTF
TRBV5-1	TRBJ1-2	.	CASSLEGGGYTF
TRBV7-9	TRBJ2-7	once	CASSLGFLSGDRLTYEQYF
TRBV5-1	TRBJ2-7	.	CASSFSTGTGGVWYF
TRBV18	TRBJ1-1	.	CASSPGRNTEAFF
TRBV9	TRBJ2-1	.	CASSVVAGGPSYNEQFF
TRBV4-2	TRBJ1-1	.	CASSNRGGAFF
TRBV9	TRBJ1-3	.	CASSVRQIDTIYF
TRBV11-2	TRBJ2-1	.	CASSSTGTGGRNEQFF
TRBV10-2	TRBJ2-7	few	CASSENRAPYEQYF
TRBV7-8	TRBJ2-2	.	CASSIKTGIGELFF
TRBV30	TRBJ2-1	.	CAWNKGQGGNSYNEQFF
TRBV27	TRBJ2-1	.	CASSLSLLAGGENEQFF
TRBV4-2	TRBJ2-1	.	CASSQDTTSGRPGHEQFF
TRBV6-6	TRBJ2-7	.	CASTGTGYEQYF
TRBV29-1	TRBJ2-1	.	CSVEVLGGPGGKQFF
TRBV6-5	TRBJ2-3	.	CASSYPGTGGVDTQYF
TRBV7-2	TRBJ2-1	.	CASSSLAVSSYNEQFF
TRBV30	TRBJ2-7	.	CALDLRQGATYEQYF
TRBV7-9	TRBJ2-5	.	CASSRTAGETQYF
TRBV6-6	TRBJ1-1	.	CASSYSTRGTEAFF
TRBV5-4	TRBJ2-2	.	CASSLYSGGSGELFF
TRBV4-3	TRBJ2-7	.	CASSQTGGSLYEQYF
TRBV25-1	TRBJ2-6	.	CASSFGSGANVLTF
TRBV19	TRBJ1-3	.	CASSRGHGNTIYF
TRBV6-5	TRBJ2-5	.	CASSYSGGGTQYF
TRBV4-1	TRBJ1-2	.	CASSHRTGGADGYTF
TRBV5-1	TRBJ2-7	.	CASSISIRDRDYYEQYF
TRBV7-9	TRBJ2-7	.	CASSLGGVSYEQYF
TRBV11-2	TRBJ1-6	.	CASSLGIGGQTPLHF
TRBV6-5	TRBJ1-3	.	CASSRDKNGNTIYF
TRBV11-3	TRBJ2-1	.	CASSAEGLVHPNEQFF
TRBV18	TRBJ1-5	.	CASSPGIPTSQPQHF
TRBV19	TRBJ1-2	.	CASRTGQGNYGYTF
TRBV27	TRBJ2-7	.	CASKLVFSAYEQYF
TRBV19	TRBJ1-6	once	CASSTGTGNNSPLHF
TRBV4-3	TRBJ2-2	.	CASSQTQGTGELFF
TRBV30	TRBJ2-1	.	CAWNHRLAGLNEQFF
TRBV6-6	TRBJ2-1	.	CATVDRGNEQFF
TRBV28	TRBJ2-1	.	CASRGFRGSGYNEQFF